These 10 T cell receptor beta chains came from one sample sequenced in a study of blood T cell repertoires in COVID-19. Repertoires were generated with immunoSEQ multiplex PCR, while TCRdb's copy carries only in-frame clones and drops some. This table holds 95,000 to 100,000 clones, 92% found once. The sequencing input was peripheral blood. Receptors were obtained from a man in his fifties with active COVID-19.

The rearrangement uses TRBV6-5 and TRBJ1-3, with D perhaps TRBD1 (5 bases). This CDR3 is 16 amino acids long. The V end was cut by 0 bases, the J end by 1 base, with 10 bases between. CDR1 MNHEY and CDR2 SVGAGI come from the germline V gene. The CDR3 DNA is TGTGCCAGCAGTTACTCCTATCGACAGTCTGGAAACACCATATATTTT. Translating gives CASSYSYRQSGNTIYF.

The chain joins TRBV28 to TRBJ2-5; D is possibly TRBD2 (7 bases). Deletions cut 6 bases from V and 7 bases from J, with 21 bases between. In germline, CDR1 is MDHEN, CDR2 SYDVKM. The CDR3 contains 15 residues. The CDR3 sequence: CASSRAAGAGGTQYF. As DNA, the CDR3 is TGTGCCAGCAGCCGGGCGGCGGGGGCGGGTGGGACCCAGTACTTC.

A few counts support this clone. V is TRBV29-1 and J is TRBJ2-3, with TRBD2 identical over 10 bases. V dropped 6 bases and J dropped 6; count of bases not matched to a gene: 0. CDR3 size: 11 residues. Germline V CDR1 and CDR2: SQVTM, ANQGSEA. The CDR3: CSVGLADTQYF. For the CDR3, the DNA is TGCAGCGTGGGACTAGCGGATACGCAGTATTTT.

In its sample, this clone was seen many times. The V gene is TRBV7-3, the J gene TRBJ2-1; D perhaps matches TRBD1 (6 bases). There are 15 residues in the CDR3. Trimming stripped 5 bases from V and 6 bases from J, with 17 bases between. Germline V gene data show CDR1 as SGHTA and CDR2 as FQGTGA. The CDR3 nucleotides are TGTGCCAGCAGCAACGACCTACAGGGTTCCAATGAGCAGTTCTTC. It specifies CASSNDLQGSNEQFF. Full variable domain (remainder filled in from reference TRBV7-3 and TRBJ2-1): GAGVSQTPSNKVTEKGKYVELRCDPISGHTALYWYRQSLGQGPEFLIYFQGTGAADDSGLPNDRFFAVRPEGSVSTLKIQRTERGDSAVYLCASSNDLQGSNEQFFGPGTRLTVL.

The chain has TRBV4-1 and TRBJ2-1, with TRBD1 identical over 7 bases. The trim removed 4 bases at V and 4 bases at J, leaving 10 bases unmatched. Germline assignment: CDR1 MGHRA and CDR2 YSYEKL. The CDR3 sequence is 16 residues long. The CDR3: CASSRAKGAVYNEQFF. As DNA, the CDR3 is TGCGCCAGCAGCCGCGCAAAGGGGGCGGTATACAATGAGCAGTTCTTC.

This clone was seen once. CDR3 in amino acids: CASSTPGSGANVLTF. The CDR3 DNA follows: TGCGCCAGCAGCACCCCCGGCTCTGGGGCCAACGTCCTGACTTTC. The chain is built from TRBV5-1 and TRBJ2-6; the D is unclear. This CDR3 has 15 amino acids. Trimming removed 4 bases at V and 0 bases at J, with 8 bases between. CDR1 is SGHRS and CDR2 is YFSETQ in the germline V gene.

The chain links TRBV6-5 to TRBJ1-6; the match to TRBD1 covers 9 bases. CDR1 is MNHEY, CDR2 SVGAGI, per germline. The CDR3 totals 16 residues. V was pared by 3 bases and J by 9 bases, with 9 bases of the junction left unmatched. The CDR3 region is CASSYLGGQGISPLHF. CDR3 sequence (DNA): TGTGCCAGCAGTTATCTCGGAGGACAGGGGATTTCACCCCTCCACTTT.

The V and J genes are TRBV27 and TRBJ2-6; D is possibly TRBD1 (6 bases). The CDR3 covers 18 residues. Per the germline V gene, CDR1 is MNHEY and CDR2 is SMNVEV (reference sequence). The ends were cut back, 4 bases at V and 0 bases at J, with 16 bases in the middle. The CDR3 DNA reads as TGTGCCAGCAGTTATCAGGGGTTGAAAAACTCTGGGGCCAACGTCCTGACTTTC. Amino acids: CASSYQGLKNSGANVLTF.

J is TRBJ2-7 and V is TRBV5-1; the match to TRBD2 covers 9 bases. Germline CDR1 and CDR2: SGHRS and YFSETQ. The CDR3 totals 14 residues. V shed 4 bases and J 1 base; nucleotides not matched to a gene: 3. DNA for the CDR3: TGCGCCAGCAGCGCTACTAGCGGGTCCTACGAGCAGTACTTC. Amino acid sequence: CASSATSGSYEQYF.

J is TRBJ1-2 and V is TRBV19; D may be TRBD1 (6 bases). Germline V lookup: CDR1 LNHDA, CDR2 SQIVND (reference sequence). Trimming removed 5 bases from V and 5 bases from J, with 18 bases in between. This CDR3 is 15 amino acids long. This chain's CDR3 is CASSPRTGGLYGYTF. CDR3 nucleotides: TGTGCCAGTAGTCCGCGTACGGGGGGGCTGTATGGCTACACCTTC.